The 30 T cell receptor beta chains given below trace back to one sample, sequenced in a study of glioma-infiltrating T cells after dendritic cell vaccination. Some clones are missing from TCRdb's copy, which holds only in-frame ones; the method was immunoSEQ multiplex PCR. Of 55,000 to 70,000 clones detected, more than 75% appear once; the ten largest clones hold 7% to 10%. The specimen comprised blood, sampled before dendritic cell vaccination. Every receptor here comes from a human donor with glioblastoma.

The chain recombines TRBV7-2 with TRBJ2-1; 13 positions agree with TRBD2. Per germline, CDR1 SGHTA and CDR2 FQGNSA. This CDR3 contains 15 residues. V gave up 5 bases and J gave up 7 bases; unmatched junction bases: 5. Here the CDR3 reads CASSRTSGGPNEQFF. CDR3 DNA sequence: TGTGCCAGCAGCAGGACTAGCGGGGGCCCGAATGAGCAGTTCTTC.

J is TRBJ1-1 and V is TRBV7-6; no clear D gene. Trimming stripped 2 bases from V and 2 bases from J, with 6 bases between. Germline assignment: CDR1 SGHVS and CDR2 FNYEAQ. The CDR3 runs 13 residues. The CDR3 is CASSLRGNTEAFF. For the CDR3, the DNA is TGTGCCAGCAGCTTACGAGGCAACACTGAAGCTTTCTTT.

This chain's CDR3 is CTSSQGGGIYF. The CDR3 nucleotides are TGCACCAGCAGCCAGGGAGGGGGAATATATTTT. The gene calls are TRBV1 and TRBJ1-3. TRBV1 is labeled a pseudogene. This CDR3 region has 11 residues.

J is TRBJ2-7 and V is TRBV29-1; 7 nucleotides line up with TRBD2. The CDR3 length is 13 residues. Losses at the gene ends were 7 bases for V and 6 bases for J; bases not matched to a gene: 12. Germline assignment: CDR1 SQVTM and CDR2 ANQGSEA. Written as DNA, the CDR3 is TGCAGCGCCGGCGGGAGAGAATCGGGCGAGCAGTACTTC. Its protein is CSAGGRESGEQYF.

The V call is TRBV5-1, the J call TRBJ2-3; TRBD1 matches at 7 bases. Germline trimming cut 0 bases from V and 5 bases from J; bases unmatched to any gene: 6. The length of the CDR3 is 15 residues. Germline-derived CDR1 and CDR2 are SGHRS and YFSETQ. DNA for the CDR3: TGCGCCAGCAGCTTGGGACAGGGCATTAGAGATACGCAGTATTTT. Translation: CASSLGQGIRDTQYF.

The chain joins TRBV10-3 to TRBJ2-2, with 10 bases lining up with TRBD1. V shed 5 bases, J shed 4 bases, and the junction held 7 bases outside the gene matches. CDR3 length equals 16 residues. Germline CDR1 reads ENHRY; CDR2 reads SYGVKD. In nucleotides, the CDR3 is TGTGCCATCAGTAGGGGGACAGGGGTCGGCACCGGGGAGCTGTTTTTT. It translates to CAISRGTGVGTGELFF.

V gene TRBV10-3 combines with J gene TRBJ1-1, with D possibly TRBD1 on 6 matching bases. Looked up from germline, CDR1 is ENHRY and CDR2 is SYGVKD. The CDR3 is made up of 13 amino acids. The ends were cut back, 8 bases at V and 6 bases at J, with 16 bases in the middle. This CDR3 reads CAISRTDQAEAFF. CDR3 bases: TGTGCCATCTCGAGGACAGACCAGGCTGAAGCTTTCTTT.

The chain links TRBV2 to TRBJ2-7, with D perhaps matching TRBD1 (8 bases). The V gene lost 8 bases and the J gene lost 1 base, with 18 bases spanning the gap. CDR1 SNHLY and CDR2 FYNNEI come from the germline V gene. The CDR3 length is 15 residues. The DNA of the CDR3 is TGTGCCAGCCGAAAAGAACAGGGGGGGTCCTACGAGCAGTACTTC. Residues: CASRKEQGGSYEQYF. The entire variable domain, with the rest obtained from reference TRBV2 and TRBJ2-7, is as follows: EPEVTQTPSHQVTQMGQEVILRCVPISNHLYFYWYRQILGQKVEFLVSFYNNEISEKSEIFDDQFSVERPDGSNFTLKIRSTKLEDSAMYFCASRKEQGGSYEQYFGPGTRLTVT.

The chain uses TRBV6-1 and TRBJ1-1; a weak D match, TRBD1 (6 bases). Trimming removed 5 bases from V and 2 bases from J, with 15 bases in between. This CDR3 has 15 residues. CDR1 is MNHNS, CDR2 SASEGT, per germline. The DNA for the CDR3 is TGTGCCAGCAGTCTCGGAGTAGGGGGAAACACTGAAGCTTTCTTT. Translated: CASSLGVGGNTEAFF.

CDR3 bases: TGCAGCGTTGAAGGCAGGTCAATCTCCTACAATGAGCAGTTCTTC. Residues: CSVEGRSISYNEQFF. The V and J genes are TRBV29-1 and TRBJ2-1; D uncertain. The CDR3 loop spans 15 amino acids. The germline V gene has CDR1 SQVTM and CDR2 ANQGSEA. The ends were cut back, 1 base at V and 0 bases at J, with 10 bases in the middle.

This chain connects TRBV29-1 to TRBJ1-1; D is possibly TRBD1 (6 bases). Germline CDR1 reads SQVTM; CDR2 reads ANQGSEA. The CDR3 totals 13 residues. With 7 bases removed from V and 5 bases from J, the gap between germline ends came to 17 bases. The DNA of the CDR3 is TGCAGCGAACTCGGGGGGCTGGGGACTGAAGCTTTCTTT. It yields the protein CSELGGLGTEAFF.

Worth noting for this clone: A junction end diverges from the germline sequence, so it may reflect a read error. The rearrangement joins TRBV28 to TRBJ2-3, with D perhaps matching TRBD1 (6 bases). CDR3 size: 13 residues. From germline, CDR1 is MDHEN and CDR2 SYDVKM. Here the CDR3 reads CAGSRGLTDTQYF. As DNA, the CDR3 is TGTGCCGGCAGCAGGGGCCTGACAGATACGCAGTATTTT.

The rearrangement joins TRBV5-6 to TRBJ2-5; 11 bases map to TRBD2. V lost 9 bases to trimming and J lost 7 bases; unmatched junction nucleotides: 17. There are 16 residues in the CDR3. Germline lookup yields CDR1 SGHDT and CDR2 YYEEEE. The CDR3 DNA sequence: TGTGCCACAGGGCCATTCGGACTAGCGGGCCCGGGGACCCAGTACTTC. Protein product: CATGPFGLAGPGTQYF.

V usage is TRBV9 and J usage is TRBJ1-6; 9 bases are a match to TRBD1. This CDR3 contains 15 residues. The V and J ends lost 3 bases and 6 bases, in that order; junction bases with no gene match: 4. Germline CDR1 SGDLS, CDR2 YYNGEE. Here the CDR3 DNA reads TGTGCCAGCAGCGCAGACAGGGGGTTTAATTCACCCCTCCACTTT. Translated: CASSADRGFNSPLHF.

A note on this clone: Its ends do not fully match the called genes, so a read error is possible. The rearrangement links TRBV7-7 to TRBJ2-5, with D unclear. In germline, CDR1 is SSHAT, CDR2 FNYEAQ (reference sequence). The CDR3 totals 13 residues. As DNA, the CDR3 is TGTGCTAGCAGCCATCTAGAGTCGGAGACCCAGTACTTC. This gives the protein CASSHLESETQYF.

This chain joins TRBV1 and TRBJ2-7; the table's D call of TRBD2 was not tested on the DNA. TRBV1 is noted as a pseudogene. The CDR3 contains 17 residues. CDR3 nucleotides: TGCACCAGCAGCCAAGGGGAACTAGCGTACTTCTCCTACGAGCAGTACTTC. Amino acids: CTSSQGELAYFSYEQYF.

This clone was counted between two and nine times. The gene calls are TRBV5-4 and TRBJ2-7; 7 bases are shared with TRBD1. The CDR3 length is 13 residues. V was clipped by 0 bases and J by 5 bases; unmatched bases: 2. The germline CDR1 and CDR2 sequences are SGHNT and YYREEE (reference sequence). The CDR3 nucleotides are TGTGCCAGCAGCTTGGTAGGGGGCAACGAGCAGTACTTC. Amino acid sequence: CASSLVGGNEQYF.

V is TRBV6-4 and J is TRBJ2-3, with 9 bases lining up with TRBD1. There are 15 residues in the CDR3. The germline CDR1 and CDR2 sequences are MRHNA and SNTAGT. The V gene end was trimmed by 5 bases and the J gene end by 7 bases; junction bases not matched to a gene: 10. The CDR3 reads CASSLQGAAANTQYF. CDR3 DNA sequence: TGTGCCAGCAGTTTACAGGGGGCGGCCGCAAATACGCAGTATTTT.

V usage is TRBV30 and J usage is TRBJ2-7; D gene uncertain. This CDR3 has 13 amino acids. The V end was cut by 0 bases, the J end by 4 bases, with 10 bases between. Germline V gene sequence: CDR1 GTSNPN, CDR2 SVGIG (reference sequence). CDR3 DNA: TGTGCCTGGAGTGTTCTAGGCCCTTACGAGCAGTACTTC. Its translation is CAWSVLGPYEQYF.

The genes are TRBV12-1 and TRBJ1-4; TRBD1 is the table's D call and was not checked against the DNA. TRBV12-1 is described as a pseudogene. The CDR3 is 14 amino acids. This CDR3 reads CASSFGQGDEKLFF. CDR3 bases: TGTGCCAGCAGCTTTGGACAGGGAGATGAAAAACTGTTTTTT.

J is TRBJ2-5 and V is TRBV7-8; 15 positions agree with TRBD2. The CDR3 spans 16 residues. V gave up 0 bases and J gave up 6 bases; unmatched junction bases: 2. From germline, CDR1 is SGHVS and CDR2 FQNEAQ. The CDR3 region is CASSLAGTSGGKTQYF. CDR3 nucleotide sequence: TGTGCCAGCAGCTTAGCGGGGACTAGCGGGGGGAAGACCCAGTACTTC.

The V gene is TRBV4-1, the J gene TRBJ2-1; 16 nucleotides align to TRBD2. CDR1 is MGHRA, CDR2 YSYEKL, per germline. With 5 bases clipped from V and 1 base from J, the junction kept 5 bases outside the gene matches. The CDR3 is 18 amino acids. CDR3 region: CASSGGLAGGWSYNEQFF. The CDR3 region has the DNA TGCGCCAGCAGCGGGGGACTAGCGGGGGGGTGGTCCTACAATGAGCAGTTCTTC.

The rearrangement uses TRBV6-5 and TRBJ2-5, with 7 nucleotides matching TRBD2. The CDR3 sequence is 15 residues long. CDR1 is MNHEY, CDR2 SVGAGI, per germline. The ends lost 0 bases at V and 2 bases at J; junction bases unmatched: 3. The CDR3 nucleotides read TGTGCCAGCAGTTACTCGGGGGGGAGACAAGAGACCCAGTACTTC. The encoded protein is CASSYSGGRQETQYF.

The chain links TRBV5-1 to TRBJ1-1; tentatively, D is TRBD1 (5 bases). Per germline, CDR1 SGHRS and CDR2 YFSETQ. This CDR3 is built from 16 residues. The V end was cut by 2 bases, the J end by 2 bases, with 16 bases between. CDR3 in amino acids: CASSFSRAQLNTEAFF. CDR3 bases: TGCGCCAGCAGCTTTTCCAGGGCACAACTCAACACTGAAGCTTTCTTT.

The J gene is TRBJ1-2, the V gene TRBV29-1, with D unclear. The CDR3 loop spans 11 amino acids. The V and J ends lost 5 bases and 0 bases respectively, with 4 bases between them. Germline V gene data show CDR1 as SQVTM and CDR2 as ANQGSEA. The CDR3 bases are TGCAGCGTTATAGCTAACTATGGCTACACCTTC. It translates to CSVIANYGYTF. The variable domain in full, completed from reference TRBV29-1 and TRBJ1-2, reads SAVISQKPSRDICQRGTSLTIQCQVDSQVTMMFWYRQQPGQSLTLIATANQGSEATYESGFVIDKFPISRPNLTFSTLTVSNMSPEDSSIYLCSVIANYGYTFGSGTRLTVV.

The chain combines TRBV5-1 with TRBJ2-3; 9 bases align to TRBD1. The ends lost 7 bases at V and 4 bases at J; junction bases unmatched: 4. The length of the CDR3 is 13 residues. Germline-derived CDR1 and CDR2 are SGHRS and YFSETQ. Written as DNA, the CDR3 is TGCGCCAGCTTCCGGGACAGGGCAGATACGCAGTATTTT. This encodes CASFRDRADTQYF. The variable domain in full, completed from reference TRBV5-1 and TRBJ2-3, reads KAGVTQTPRYLIKTRGQQVTLSCSPISGHRSVSWYQQTPGQGLQFLFEYFSETQRNKGNFPGRFSGRQFSNSRSEMNVSTLELGDSALYLCASFRDRADTQYFGPGTRLTVL.

The chain joins TRBV2 to TRBJ2-5; 10 bases map to TRBD2. CDR3 size: 15 residues. Germline CDR1 and CDR2: SNHLY and FYNNEI. With 4 bases clipped from V and 5 bases from J, the junction kept 7 bases outside the gene matches. CDR3 sequence (DNA): TGTGCCAGCAGTGGGGAGCGGGGGGGCGGCGAGACCCAGTACTTC. Translating it yields CASSGERGGGETQYF.

The count of this clone is one. The V call is TRBV7-2, the J call TRBJ1-2; TRBD1 matches 9 bases. The CDR3 totals 15 residues. V was clipped by 4 bases and J by 6 bases; unmatched bases: 9. Germline assignment: CDR1 SGHTA and CDR2 FQGNSA. The DNA for the CDR3 is TGTGCCAGCAGCTCCATCCGGGACAGGGTCCATGGCTACACCTTC. It codes for CASSSIRDRVHGYTF.

The chain joins TRBV28 to TRBJ1-1, with 11 bases identical to TRBD1. The CDR3 runs 15 residues. Unmatched junction bases numbered 10, after V lost 5 bases and J lost 8 bases. Per germline, CDR1 MDHEN and CDR2 SYDVKM. DNA of the CDR3: TGTGCCAGCAGTCAAGAGGGACAGGGGGTCTTCGAAGCTTTCTTT. Translating it yields CASSQEGQGVFEAFF.

V gene TRBV2 combines with J gene TRBJ1-6; unclear D gene. In germline, CDR1 is SNHLY, CDR2 FYNNEI. The CDR3 spans 16 residues. Trimming stripped 5 bases from V and 7 bases from J, with 18 bases between. This CDR3 is CASSQGSLIRNSPLHF. The CDR3 DNA follows: TGTGCCAGCAGTCAAGGGTCCCTCATACGGAATTCACCCCTCCACTTT. Combining the CDR3 with reference TRBV2 and TRBJ1-6 gives the whole variable domain EPEVTQTPSHQVTQMGQEVILRCVPISNHLYFYWYRQILGQKVEFLVSFYNNEISEKSEIFDDQFSVERPDGSNFTLKIRSTKLEDSAMYFCASSQGSLIRNSPLHFGNGTRLTVT.